The 2 T cell receptor beta chains reported below all come from one sample, sequenced in a study of blood T cell repertoires in COVID-19 (dated by TCRdb to the early 2020s). To prepare the library, the immunoSEQ multiplex PCR assay was applied. TCRdb carries this immuneACCESS record with in-frame sequences only. Its versions omit some clonotypes, under half of them owing to an unresolved V gene in the studies checked, with the rest unexplained. The sample table records some 62,000 clones; around four fifths of these occur just once. The ten largest clones add up to 14% of the sample. Material for sequencing was peripheral blood. Receptor source: a man aged 55-75 years with COVID-19, enrolled during active disease.

The gene calls are TRBV5-1 and TRBJ2-5; D gene unclear. Trimming removed 0 bases from V and 2 bases from J, with 8 bases in between. CDR3 size: 14 residues. CDR1 and CDR2 (germline): SGHRS, YFSETQ. CDR3 in amino acids: CASSLVDTQETQYF. The DNA for the CDR3 is TGCGCCAGCAGCTTGGTAGACACGCAAGAGACCCAGTACTTC.

This clone was seen a few times. This chain joins TRBV5-4 and TRBJ2-3; D call uncertain. Trimming shortened V by 1 base and J by 4 bases, and 10 bases separated the two germline ends. This CDR3 has 14 residues. Germline V gives CDR1 SGHNT, CDR2 YYREEE (reference sequence). CDR3 in DNA: TGTGCCAGCAGCTTGCCCCGGCAGGCAGATACGCAGTATTTT. It is translated as CASSLPRQADTQYF.